Listed below are T cell receptor beta chains from one sample, sequenced in a study of radiation and T cells in renal cell carcinoma. The data were produced by immunoSEQ multiplex PCR, yet TCRdb's version contains in-frame clones alone and is incomplete. Altogether tens of thousands of clones are present, approximately 84% being singletons, with the ten largest covering under 7.5%. The material was blood, obtained from a patient whose treatment included radiotherapy and nephrectomy. The receptors here all came from a man between 60 and 75 years old with renal cell carcinoma. Both conserved end residues are part of each CDR3. Expanded clones are given a class, and other clones once, few, many or no size at all.

CDR3 length | clone size | V gene | CDR3 protein
13 | - | TRBV14 | CASSQDADYGYTF
15 | - | TRBV5-1 | CASSFQRDSGNTIYF
15 | - | TRBV11-2 | CASSSDRGPEETQYF
16 | - | TRBV5-1 | CASSFGDSGRTGELFF
15 | - | TRBV27 | CASSFGTSYVDTQYF
13 | - | TRBV19 | CASMNRKADTQYF
13 | few | TRBV11-3 | CASSFRGYNEQFF
13 | - | TRBV7-4 | CASSLEVNTEAFF
15 | - | TRBV5-1 | CASSSSGDSNQPQHF
14 | - | TRBV7-9 | CASSMLAGRETQYF
15 | - | TRBV19 | CASSIVALPYNEQFF
13 | once | TRBV30 | CAWSVRTSYGYTF
13 | - | TRBV7-3 | CASSPFRSDTQYF
15 | - | TRBV2 | CASSVFPDGNQPQHF
12 | once | TRBV19 | CASSMTEEKLFF
14 | - | TRBV5-6 | CASSLRVLNTEAFF
12 | - | TRBV11-2 | CASSPRDTEAFF
15 | - | TRBV16 | CASSQTGRGTDTQYF
13 | - | TRBV7-2 | CASSWQGLETQYF
14 | - | TRBV5-1 | CASSFPGGYNEQFF
15 | - | TRBV7-2 | CASSMTGYTSTEAFF
15 | - | TRBV7-2 | CASSFGQATNTEAFF
15 | - | TRBV5-1 | CASSLQGAGDYGYTF
15 | - | TRBV7-9 | CASSLEGGRGTEAFF
14 | - | TRBV6-5 | CASSTDGNGNTIYF
14 | once | TRBV9 | CASSQSGSQETQYF
17 | - | TRBV9 | CASSVSVWQDSGNTIYF
13 | - | TRBV29-1 | CSVGERTNQPQHF
13 | - | TRBV9 | CASSKDLRNTIYF
14 | few | TRBV2 | CASSEAQGASEQFF
19 | - | TRBV12-5 | CASGLVAGTGVHSNQPQHF
14 | - | TRBV6-4 | CASSDIGLNEKLFF
17 | - | TRBV7-8 | CASSSPVTSATDNTQYF
13 | - | TRBV7-7 | CASSLGGPTEQFF
13 | - | TRBV6-5 | CASSQDGTWGYTF
13 | once | TRBV30 | CAWINTGDYGYTF
13 | - | TRBV11-3 | CASSEGPNNEQFF
14 | once | TRBV30 | CAWTKDRDNQPQHF
15 | - | TRBV4-3 | CASSQVESNPTEAFF
17 | - | TRBV5-1 | CASSSTLAGVDTGELFF
16 | - | TRBV5-1 | CASSPNNRGDVRGYTF
13 | - | TRBV14 | CASSLGRGNTIYF
13 | few | TRBV10-2 | CASSLHLWNEQFF
13 | - | TRBV29-1 | CSAGAWSTDTQYF
19 | - | TRBV2 | CASSESHPGRGGKKETQYF
14 | - | TRBV7-6 | CASSPSRAEETQYF
13 | - | TRBV10-3 | CAIRGTSEDTQYF
15 | - | TRBV4-1 | CASSQDFRGNYEQYF
14 | - | TRBV6-4 | CASSKDRAGGELFF
14 | few | TRBV30 | CAWSVPRMNTEAFF
14 | - | TRBV6-6 | CASRGTGETKGYTF
13 | - | TRBV29-1 | CSVEASGGGEQFF
15 | - | TRBV4-1 | CASSSLQGNQETQYF
15 | - | TRBV9 | CASSVEAGTNEKLFF
15 | - | TRBV19 | CASSMEGQGNQPQHF
13 | - | TRBV9 | CASSPKEDPRIYF
17 | - | TRBV5-6 | CASTEYGFSGMNTEAFF
13 | once | TRBV29-1 | CSVGPNSNQPQHF
15 | - | TRBV6-6 | CASSNPGAVGEKLFF